This TCR beta chain was recovered during a study of blood T cells in healthy people across ages. Study information: About one barcoded TCR beta cDNA was captured per two T cells. Study results and limitations: Shifts in expanded clonotypes may have been confounded by donor CMV status, which was unknown. While age rose, TCR beta diversity per million T cells dropped in a roughly linear way.

For this clonotype: Its antigen remains unidentified.

The CDR3 totals 15 residues. Germline trimming cut 6 bases from V and 9 bases from J; bases unmatched to any gene: 9. Germline CDR1 MNHNS, CDR2 SASEGT. Combining a sample-barcoded 5' primer with a J-beta primer mix, a second PCR ran for about 6 to 12 cycles. The template-switch adaptor, which had 12 random nucleotides, put a tag on each cDNA molecule. TCRdb passed the 5' RACE reads through MiXCR, listing each CDR3 protein once. The sample lists 710,000 or so distinct CDR3 sequences; roughly 32% were seen once. The receptor's source is a woman of 80 years or more in good health. This sequence joins TRBV6-1 and TRBJ2-1; TRBD1 agrees at 12 bases. Sample: blood. CDR3 in amino acids: CASRPGTGGWGEQFF. CDR3 in DNA: TGTGCCAGCAGACCCGGGACAGGGGGCTGGGGTGAGCAGTTCTTC.